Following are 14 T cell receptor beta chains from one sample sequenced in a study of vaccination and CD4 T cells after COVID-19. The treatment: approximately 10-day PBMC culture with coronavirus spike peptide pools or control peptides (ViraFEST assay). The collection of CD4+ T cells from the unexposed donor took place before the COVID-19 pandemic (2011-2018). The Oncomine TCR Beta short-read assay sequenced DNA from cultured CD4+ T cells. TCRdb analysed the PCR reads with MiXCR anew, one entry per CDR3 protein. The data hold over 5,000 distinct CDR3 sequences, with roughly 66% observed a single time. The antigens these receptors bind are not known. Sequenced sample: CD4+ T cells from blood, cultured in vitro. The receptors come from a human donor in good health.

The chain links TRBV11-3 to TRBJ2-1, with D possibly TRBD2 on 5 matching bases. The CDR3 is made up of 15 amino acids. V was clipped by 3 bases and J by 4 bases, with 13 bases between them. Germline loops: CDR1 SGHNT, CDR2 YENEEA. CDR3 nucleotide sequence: TGTGCCAGCAGCTTGGTCCTCGGCGGGTACAATGAGCAGTTCTTC. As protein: CASSLVLGGYNEQFF.

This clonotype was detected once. CDR3 sequence: CACKVEQSTDTQYF. CDR3 DNA sequence: TGTGCCTGCAAGGTGGAGCAGAGCACAGATACGCAGTATTTT. The rearrangement joins TRBV11-2 to TRBJ2-3; D uncertain. This CDR3 is built from 14 residues. Germline V gene lookup returns CDR1 SGHAT and CDR2 FQNNGV. Trimming cost V 11 bases and J 0 bases, with 15 bases left between them.

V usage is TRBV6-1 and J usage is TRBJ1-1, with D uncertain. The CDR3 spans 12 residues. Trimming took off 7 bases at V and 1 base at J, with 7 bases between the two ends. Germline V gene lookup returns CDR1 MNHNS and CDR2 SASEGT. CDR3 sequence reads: CASMRPNTEAFF. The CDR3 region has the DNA TGTGCCAGCATGCGGCCGAACACTGAAGCTTTCTTT.

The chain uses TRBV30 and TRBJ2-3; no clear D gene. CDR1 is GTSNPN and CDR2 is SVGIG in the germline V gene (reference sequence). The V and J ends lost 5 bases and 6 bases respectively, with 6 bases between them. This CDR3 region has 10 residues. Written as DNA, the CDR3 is TGTGCCTGGGGGTTTGATACGCAGTATTTT. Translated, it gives CAWGFDTQYF.

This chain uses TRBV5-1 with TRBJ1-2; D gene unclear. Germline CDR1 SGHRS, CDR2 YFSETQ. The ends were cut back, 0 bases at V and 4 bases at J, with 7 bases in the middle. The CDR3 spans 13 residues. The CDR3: CASSLEVGYGYTF. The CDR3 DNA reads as TGCGCCAGCAGCTTGGAAGTCGGCTATGGCTACACCTTC. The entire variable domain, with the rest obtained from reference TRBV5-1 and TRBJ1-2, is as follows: KAGVTQTPRYLIKTRGQQVTLSCSPISGHRSVSWYQQTPGQGLQFLFEYFSETQRNKGNFPGRFSGRQFSNSRSEMNVSTLELGDSALYLCASSLEVGYGYTFGSGTRLTVV.

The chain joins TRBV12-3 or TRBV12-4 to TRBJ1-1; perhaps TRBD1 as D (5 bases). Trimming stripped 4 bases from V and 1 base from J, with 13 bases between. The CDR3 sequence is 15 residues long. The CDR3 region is CASSSQGPRNTEAFF. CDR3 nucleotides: TGTGCCAGCAGTTCCCAGGGTCCCAGGAACACTGAAGCTTTCTTT.

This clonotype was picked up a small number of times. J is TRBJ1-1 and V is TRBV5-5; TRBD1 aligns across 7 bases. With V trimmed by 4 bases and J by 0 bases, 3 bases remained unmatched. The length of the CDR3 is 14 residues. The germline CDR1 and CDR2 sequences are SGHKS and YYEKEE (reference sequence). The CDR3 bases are TGTGCCAGCAGCCGGGACAGCCTGAACACTGAAGCTTTCTTT. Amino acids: CASSRDSLNTEAFF.

CDR3 nucleotide sequence: TGCAGTGCTAGGGCAGCGGGAACAGATACGCAGTATTTT. Translation gives CSARAAGTDTQYF. The chain recombines TRBV20-1 with TRBJ2-3, with 7 bases fitting TRBD2. With V trimmed by 3 bases and J by 3 bases, 3 bases remained unmatched. The CDR3 has 13 residues. Germline lookup yields CDR1 DFQATT and CDR2 SNEGSKA (reference sequence).

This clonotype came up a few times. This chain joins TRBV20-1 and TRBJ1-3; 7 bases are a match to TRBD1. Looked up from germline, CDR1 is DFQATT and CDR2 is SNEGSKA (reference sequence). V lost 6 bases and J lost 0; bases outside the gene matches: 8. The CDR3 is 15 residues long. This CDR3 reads CSALRQGFSGNTIYF. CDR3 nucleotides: TGCAGTGCCCTAAGACAGGGTTTCTCTGGAAACACCATATATTTT.

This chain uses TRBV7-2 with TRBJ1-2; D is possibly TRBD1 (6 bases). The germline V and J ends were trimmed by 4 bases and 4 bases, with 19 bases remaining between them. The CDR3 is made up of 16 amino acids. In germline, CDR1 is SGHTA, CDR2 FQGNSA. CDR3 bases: TGTGCCAGCAGCTCAGGTGGGACACAGAATGTCTATGGCTACACCTTC. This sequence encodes CASSSGGTQNVYGYTF.

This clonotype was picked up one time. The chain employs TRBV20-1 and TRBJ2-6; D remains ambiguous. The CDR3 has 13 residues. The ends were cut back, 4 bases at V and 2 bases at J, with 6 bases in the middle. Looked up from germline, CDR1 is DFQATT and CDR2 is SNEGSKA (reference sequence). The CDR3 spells CSAIIPGANVLTF. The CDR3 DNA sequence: TGCAGTGCTATAATACCTGGGGCCAACGTCCTGACTTTC.

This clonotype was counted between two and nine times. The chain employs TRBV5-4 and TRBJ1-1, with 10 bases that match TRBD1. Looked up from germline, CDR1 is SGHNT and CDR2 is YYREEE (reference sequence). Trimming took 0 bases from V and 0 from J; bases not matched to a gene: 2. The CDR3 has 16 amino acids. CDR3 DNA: TGTGCCAGCAGCTTGGGGGGACAGGGGATGAACACTGAAGCTTTCTTT. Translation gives CASSLGGQGMNTEAFF.

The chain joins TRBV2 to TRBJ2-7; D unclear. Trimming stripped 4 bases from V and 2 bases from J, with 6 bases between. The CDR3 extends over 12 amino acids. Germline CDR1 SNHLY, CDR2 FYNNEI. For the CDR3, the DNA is TGTGCCAGCAGTGCCGCCGCCTACGAGCAGTACTTC. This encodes CASSAAAYEQYF.

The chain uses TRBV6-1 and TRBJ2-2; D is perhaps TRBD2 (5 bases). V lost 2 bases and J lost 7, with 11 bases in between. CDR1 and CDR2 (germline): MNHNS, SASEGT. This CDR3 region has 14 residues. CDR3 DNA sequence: TGTGCCAGCAGTGAAAACCCCCGGGGCGGGGAGCTGTTTTTT. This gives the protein CASSENPRGGELFF.